This TCR beta chain stems from a study of technical replicates of blood from a few donors. CDR3 length: 14 amino acids. Germline V gives CDR1 SGHVS, CDR2 FNYEAQ. Trimming cost V 6 bases and J 2 bases, with 12 bases left between them. TCRdb's copy holds only in-frame clones and misses some; the assay was immunoSEQ multiplex PCR. The sample holds around 64,000 clones, around 93% seen once. The sequence derives from a human donor in good health. Some clones in this sample may be carry-over from other donors' samples. The specimen sequenced was PBMCs. The V and J genes are TRBV7-6 and TRBJ2-3; weak D call: TRBD2 (5 bases). CDR3 DNA sequence: TGTGCCAGCAGAAACGGAGGCTACACAGATACGCAGTATTTT. Translation gives CASRNGGYTDTQYF.